Each of the 21 T cell receptor beta chains below was sequenced from the same sample in a study of blood T cells in healthy people across ages. A second PCR, run for roughly 7 to 11 cycles, used a sample-barcoded 5' primer plus a J-beta primer mix. TCRdb reprocessed the 5' RACE reads with MiXCR, giving one entry per CDR3 protein. The repertoire holds fewer than 950,000 distinct CDR3 sequences, with about 55% as singletons. What was sequenced was blood. These receptors were obtained from an elderly man in good health.

This clonotype was seen a few times. The chain carries TRBV15 and TRBJ2-7, with 7 bases matching TRBD1. CDR1 LNHNV and CDR2 YYDKDF come from the germline V gene (reference sequence). The CDR3 is 13 residues long. Unmatched junction bases numbered 2, after V lost 4 bases and J lost 2 bases. The CDR3 region has the DNA TGTGCCACCAGCATGGGGACAGCCTACGAGCAGTACTTC. Its translation is CATSMGTAYEQYF.

This clonotype was observed at least ten times. This chain links TRBV28 with TRBJ2-7; D gene uncertain. The CDR3 is made up of 11 amino acids. Germline CDR1 reads MDHEN; CDR2 reads SYDVKM. Deletions cut 4 bases from V and 3 bases from J, with 4 bases between. CDR3 in DNA: TGTGCCAGCAGTTCCAACTACGAGCAGTACTTC. This sequence encodes CASSSNYEQYF.

The chain employs TRBV7-6 and TRBJ1-5; D may be TRBD1 (5 bases). This CDR3 has 15 amino acids. V was cut by 2 bases and J by 3 bases, with 11 bases left in between. From germline, CDR1 is SGHVS and CDR2 FNYEAQ. The CDR3 loop reads CASSLLGDPNQPQHF. The CDR3 DNA is TGTGCCAGCAGCTTATTGGGGGACCCCAATCAGCCCCAGCATTTT. The whole variable domain, filled in from reference TRBV7-6 and TRBJ1-5, reads GAGVSQSPRYKVTKRGQDVALRCDPISGHVSLYWYRQALGQGPEFLTYFNYEAQQDKSGLPNDRFSAERPEGSISTLTIQRTEQRDSAMYRCASSLLGDPNQPQHFGDGTRLSIL.

This clonotype was seen a few times. This chain connects TRBV27 to TRBJ2-3; 9 bases fit TRBD2. The CDR3 is 16 residues long. From germline, CDR1 is MNHEY and CDR2 SMNVEV (reference sequence). Germline trimming cut 6 bases from V and 14 bases from J; bases unmatched to any gene: 21. CDR3 DNA: TGTGCCAGCAGCGCAGTCAAAGCGGGAGGTAACAGATACGCGTATTTT. Its protein is CASSAVKAGGNRYAYF.

The J gene is TRBJ1-1, the V gene TRBV9; unclear D gene. CDR1 and CDR2 from the germline V gene are SGDLS and YYNGEE. V was pared by 4 bases and J by 5 bases, with 18 bases between. CDR3 size: 15 residues. CDR3 sequence reads: CASSPAGAQWTEAFF. CDR3 in DNA: TGTGCCAGCAGCCCCGCCGGCGCACAATGGACTGAAGCTTTCTTT.

In this sample, this clonotype turned up once. The gene calls are TRBV18 and TRBJ2-7; 10 positions agree with TRBD1. Germline values: CDR1 KGHSH, CDR2 LQKENI. V lost 5 bases to trimming and J lost 1 base; unmatched junction nucleotides: 8. The CDR3 length is 16 residues. DNA for the CDR3: TGTGCCAGCTCATCGCGGACAGGGGGATCGTCCTACGAGCAGTACTTC. Amino acid sequence: CASSSRTGGSSYEQYF.

This clonotype was observed a few times. The chain has TRBV18 and TRBJ2-7; the D is unclear. Judging by the DNA end, TRBJ2-5 fits better; the J call may be wrong. CDR3 length: 12 residues. Germline V CDR1 and CDR2: KGHSH, LQKENI. The CDR3 protein is CASSPLMETQYF. CDR3 coding DNA: TGTGCCAGCTCACCACTGATGGAGACCCAGTACTTC.

This clonotype has a handful of counts. The J gene is TRBJ2-1, the V gene TRBV20-1; D not resolved. Germline-derived CDR1 and CDR2 are DFQATT and SNEGSKA (reference sequence). Trimming removed 1 base at V and 8 bases at J, with 15 bases between. There are 14 residues in the CDR3. The CDR3 sequence is CSARGLLRVDEQFF. The CDR3 DNA reads TGCAGTGCTAGAGGCCTCCTCCGGGTAGATGAGCAGTTCTTC.

This sequence joins TRBV7-2 and TRBJ2-3; tentative D call: TRBD1 (6 bases). From germline, CDR1 is SGHTA and CDR2 FQGNSA. The CDR3 runs to 14 residues. V was clipped by 4 bases and J by 14 bases, with 22 bases between them. CDR3 protein: CASSYKTGHRYAYF. The CDR3 nucleotides are TGTGCCAGCAGCTACAAAACAGGGCACAGATACGCGTATTTT. Combining the CDR3 with reference TRBV7-2 and TRBJ2-3 gives the whole variable domain GAGVSQSPSNKVTEKGKDVELRCDPISGHTALYWYRQSLGQGLEFLIYFQGNSAPDKSGLPSDRFSAERTGGSVSTLTIQRTQQEDSAVYLCASSYKTGHRYAYFGPGTRLTVL.

The chain is built from TRBV5-6 and TRBJ2-6; TRBD1 agrees at 10 bases. The CDR3 loop spans 17 amino acids. Germline V CDR1 and CDR2: SGHDT, YYEEEE. The V segment lost 4 bases and the J segment 0 bases; nucleotides outside the gene matches: 4. CDR3 in amino acids: CASSPDRGISGANVLTF. CDR3 in DNA: TGTGCCAGCAGCCCGGACAGGGGGATCTCTGGGGCCAACGTCCTGACTTTC.

This clonotype occurred once. V is TRBV6-6 and J is TRBJ1-2; D is undetermined. From germline, CDR1 is MNHNY and CDR2 SVGAGI (reference sequence). Trimming pared 6 bases from V and 8 bases from J, leaving 19 bases between. The CDR3 is 14 amino acids. As DNA, the CDR3 is TGTGCCAGCAGATTTACCCTACCAAATGAGGGCTACACCTTC. Protein: CASRFTLPNEGYTF.

The chain recombines TRBV6-1 with TRBJ2-3; D gene unclear. V dropped 1 base and J dropped 4 bases, with 9 bases sitting between them. Germline assignment: CDR1 MNHNS and CDR2 SASEGT. The CDR3 covers 14 residues. For the CDR3, the DNA is TGTGCCAGCAGTGAAGTCGGCGCCTCAGATACGCAGTATTTT. Translating it yields CASSEVGASDTQYF.

CDR3 DNA: TGTGCCAGCAGCCCGTACAGCTCTGGACAACAGCAGTACTTC. Amino acids: CASSPYSSGQQQYF. The chain employs TRBV7-2 and TRBJ2-7; TRBD1 might be the D (5 bases). Trimming pared 5 bases from V and 8 bases from J, leaving 19 bases between. CDR1 and CDR2 from the germline V gene are SGHTA and FQGNSA. CDR3 length: 14 amino acids. Filled out from reference TRBV7-2 and TRBJ2-7, the complete variable domain reads GAGVSQSPSNKVTEKGKDVELRCDPISGHTALYWYRQSLGQGLEFLIYFQGNSAPDKSGLPSDRFSAERTGGSVSTLTIQRTQQEDSAVYLCASSPYSSGQQQYFGPGTRLTVT.

In its sample, this clonotype was seen a few times. The chain combines TRBV21-1 with TRBJ2-3; the D segment call TRBD1 is taken from the table without a DNA check. TRBV21-1 is assigned pseudogene status. The CDR3 sequence is 13 residues long. The CDR3 coding sequence is TGTGCCAGCAGGATAAGTGGGGGAGATACGCAGTATTTT. It specifies CASRISGGDTQYF.

This chain connects TRBV30 to TRBJ2-5, with a weak D call TRBD2 (6 bases). The germline V gene encodes CDR1 GTSNPN and CDR2 SVGIG (reference sequence). V was trimmed by 0 bases and J by 5 bases, leaving 16 bases between them. There are 15 residues in the CDR3. In DNA, the CDR3 is TGTGCCTGGAGTGTATCAATGCGCGCGGGGGAGACCCAGTACTTC. Translating it yields CAWSVSMRAGETQYF.

CDR3: CASSPGYLLYEQYF. CDR3 DNA: TGTGCCAGCTCTCCTGGTTACCTTCTCTACGAGCAGTACTTC. The rearrangement uses TRBV6-1 and TRBJ2-7; D gene unclear. Germline loops: CDR1 MNHNS, CDR2 SASEGT. Trimming stripped 8 bases from V and 3 bases from J, with 17 bases between. The CDR3 is 14 amino acids.

This sequence joins TRBV20-1 and TRBJ2-4; 14 nucleotides match TRBD2. TRBJ2-7 explains the end of the DNA better; the J call may be wrong. The CDR3 contains 19 residues. Germline values: CDR1 DFQATT, CDR2 SNEGSKA (reference sequence). The CDR3 region is CSARDRTSGRHVTFYEQYF. The CDR3 nucleotides are TGCAGTGCTAGAGACCGGACTAGCGGGAGGCACGTTACCTTCTACGAGCAGTACTTC.

Comment on this clonotype: One end of the junction varies from germline; a read error may be responsible. The V call is TRBV10-3, the J call TRBJ2-5; 9 bases align to TRBD1. Per the germline V gene, CDR1 is ENHRY and CDR2 is SYGVKD. The CDR3 runs 18 residues. DNA for the CDR3: TGTACCATCAGTGAGTCGACTCAAAACAGGGGGCGAGAAGAGACCCAGTACTTC. The encoded protein is CTISESTQNRGREETQYF.

This clonotype has a single count. This sequence joins TRBV28 and TRBJ2-4, with 11 bases identical to TRBD2. The last part of the DNA fits TRBJ2-5 better; the J call may be wrong. The CDR3 is 15 amino acids. Looked up from germline, CDR1 is MDHEN and CDR2 is SYDVKM. CDR3 DNA: TGTGCCAGCAGTTTTCATAGCGGGGGGGCAAAGACCCAGTACTTC. Protein: CASSFHSGGAKTQYF.

The chain couples TRBV27 to TRBJ2-4; the D is unclear. V was shortened by 4 bases and J by 0 bases, with 13 bases between the two germline ends. Germline values: CDR1 MNHEY, CDR2 SMNVEV (reference sequence). The CDR3 extends over 16 amino acids. The CDR3 DNA reads as TGTGCCAGCAGTTCGTCGGAGAAGATAGCCAAAAACATTCAGTACTTC. Residues: CASSSSEKIAKNIQYF.

The count of this clonotype is one. CDR3 coding DNA: TGTGCCAGCACCCGGGACGGAATGGAGCCCCAGCATTTT. Its translation: CASTRDGMEPQHF. The V and J genes are TRBV6-2 or TRBV6-3 and TRBJ1-5; D may be TRBD1 (5 bases). Between the trimmed V and J ends, which lost 7 bases and 8 bases, there was a span of 15 bases. The CDR3 is made up of 13 amino acids. CDR1 MNHEY and CDR2 SVGEGT come from the germline V gene.